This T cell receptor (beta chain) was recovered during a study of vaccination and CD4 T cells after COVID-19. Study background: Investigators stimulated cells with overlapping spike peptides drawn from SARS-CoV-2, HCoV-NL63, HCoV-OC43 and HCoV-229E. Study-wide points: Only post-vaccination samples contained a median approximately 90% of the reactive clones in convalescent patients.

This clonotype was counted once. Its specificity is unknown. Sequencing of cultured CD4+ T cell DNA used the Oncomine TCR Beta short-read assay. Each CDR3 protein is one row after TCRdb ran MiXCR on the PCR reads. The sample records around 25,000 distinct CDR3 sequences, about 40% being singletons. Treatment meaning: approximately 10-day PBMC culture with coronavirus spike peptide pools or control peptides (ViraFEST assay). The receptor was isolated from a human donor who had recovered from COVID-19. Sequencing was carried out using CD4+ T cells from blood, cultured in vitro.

Written as DNA, the CDR3 is TGCGCCAGCAGCTTGGGGATAGCGGGTGGGAAAGAGACCCAGTACTTC. This sequence encodes CASSLGIAGGKETQYF. J is TRBJ2-5 and V is TRBV5-1, with 7 bases aligning to TRBD2. CDR1 is SGHRS, CDR2 YFSETQ, per germline. With V trimmed by 0 bases and J by 3 bases, 8 bases remained unmatched. This CDR3 spans 16 amino acids.